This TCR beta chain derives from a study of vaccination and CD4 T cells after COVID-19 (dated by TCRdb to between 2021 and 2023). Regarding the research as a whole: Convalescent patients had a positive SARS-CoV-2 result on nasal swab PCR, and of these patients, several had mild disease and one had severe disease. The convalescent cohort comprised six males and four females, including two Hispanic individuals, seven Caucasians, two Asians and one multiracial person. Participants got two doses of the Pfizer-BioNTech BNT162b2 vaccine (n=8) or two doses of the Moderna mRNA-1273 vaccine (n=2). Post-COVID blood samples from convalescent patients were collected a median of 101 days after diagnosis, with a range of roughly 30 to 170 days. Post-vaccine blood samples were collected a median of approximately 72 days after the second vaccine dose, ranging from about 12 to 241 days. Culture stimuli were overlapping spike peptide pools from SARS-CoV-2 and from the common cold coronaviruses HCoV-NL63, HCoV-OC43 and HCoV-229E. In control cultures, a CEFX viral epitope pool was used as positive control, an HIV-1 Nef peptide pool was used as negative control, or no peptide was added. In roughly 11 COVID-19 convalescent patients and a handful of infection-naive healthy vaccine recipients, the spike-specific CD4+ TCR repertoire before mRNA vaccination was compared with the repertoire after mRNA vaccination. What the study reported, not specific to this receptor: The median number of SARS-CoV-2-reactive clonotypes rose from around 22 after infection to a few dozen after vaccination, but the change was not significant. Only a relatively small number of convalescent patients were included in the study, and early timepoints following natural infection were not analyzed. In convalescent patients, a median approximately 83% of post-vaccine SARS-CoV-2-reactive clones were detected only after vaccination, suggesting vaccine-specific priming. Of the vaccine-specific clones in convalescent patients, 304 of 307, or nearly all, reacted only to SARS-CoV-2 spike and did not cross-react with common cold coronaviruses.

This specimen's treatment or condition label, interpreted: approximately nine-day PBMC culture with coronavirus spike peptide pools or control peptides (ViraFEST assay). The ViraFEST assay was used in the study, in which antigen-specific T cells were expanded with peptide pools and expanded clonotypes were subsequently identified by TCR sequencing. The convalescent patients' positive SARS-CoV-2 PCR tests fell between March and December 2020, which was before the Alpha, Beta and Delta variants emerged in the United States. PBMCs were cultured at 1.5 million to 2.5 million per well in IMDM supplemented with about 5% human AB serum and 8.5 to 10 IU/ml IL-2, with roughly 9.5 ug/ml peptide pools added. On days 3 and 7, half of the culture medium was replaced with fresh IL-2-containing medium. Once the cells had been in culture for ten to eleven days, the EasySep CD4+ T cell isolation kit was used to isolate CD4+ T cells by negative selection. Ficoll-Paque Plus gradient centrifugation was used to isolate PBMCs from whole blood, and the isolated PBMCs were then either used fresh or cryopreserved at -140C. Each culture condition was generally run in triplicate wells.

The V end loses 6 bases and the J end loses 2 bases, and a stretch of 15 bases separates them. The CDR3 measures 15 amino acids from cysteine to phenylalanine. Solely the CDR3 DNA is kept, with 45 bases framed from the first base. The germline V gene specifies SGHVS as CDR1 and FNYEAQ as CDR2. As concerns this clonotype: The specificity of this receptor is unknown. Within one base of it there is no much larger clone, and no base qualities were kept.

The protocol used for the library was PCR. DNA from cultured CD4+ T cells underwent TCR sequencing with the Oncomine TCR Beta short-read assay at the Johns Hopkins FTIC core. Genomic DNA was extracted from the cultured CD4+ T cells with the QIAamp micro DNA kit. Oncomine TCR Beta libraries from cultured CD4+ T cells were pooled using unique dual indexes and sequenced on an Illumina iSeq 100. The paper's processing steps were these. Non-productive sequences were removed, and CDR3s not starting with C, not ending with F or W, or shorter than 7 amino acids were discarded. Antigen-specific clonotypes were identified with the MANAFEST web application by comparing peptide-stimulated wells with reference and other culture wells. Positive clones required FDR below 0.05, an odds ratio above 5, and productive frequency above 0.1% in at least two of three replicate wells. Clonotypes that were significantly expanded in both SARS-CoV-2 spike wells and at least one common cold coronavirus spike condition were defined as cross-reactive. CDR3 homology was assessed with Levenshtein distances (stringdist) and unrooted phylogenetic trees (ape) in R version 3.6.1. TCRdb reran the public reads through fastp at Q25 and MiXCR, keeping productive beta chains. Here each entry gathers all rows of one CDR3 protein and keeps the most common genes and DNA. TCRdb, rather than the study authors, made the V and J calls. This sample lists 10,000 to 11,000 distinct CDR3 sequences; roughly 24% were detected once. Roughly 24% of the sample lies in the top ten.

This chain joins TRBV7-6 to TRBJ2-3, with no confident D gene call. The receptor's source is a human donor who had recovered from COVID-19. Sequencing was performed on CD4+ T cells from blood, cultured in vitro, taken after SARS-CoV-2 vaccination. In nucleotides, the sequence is TGTGCCAGCAGTGCGACTCTCTCCCCCACAGATACGCAGTATTTT. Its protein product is CASSATLSPTDTQYF.